A single sample gave rise to the 27 T cell receptor beta chains below, sequenced in a study of beta chain features in type 1 diabetes. The entirety of the isolated RNA underwent reverse transcription, so expressed TCRB transcripts were sequenced. Data came from immunoSEQ multiplex PCR; TCRdb stores just in-frame clones and leaves some out. The sample lists under 250,000 clones; under 13% were seen once. The sequenced sample was central memory CD4+ T cells from blood. Receptors were obtained from a young man in good health.

This clone was seen repeatedly, ten times or more. The chain employs TRBV5-4 and TRBJ2-6, with D possibly matching TRBD1 (5 bases). V lost 4 bases and J 4 bases, leaving 12 bases between the germline ends. Germline V gives CDR1 SGHNT, CDR2 YYREEE (reference sequence). The CDR3 has 15 amino acids. The CDR3: CASSGAGIGANVLTF. The CDR3 nucleotides are TGTGCCAGCAGCGGGGCAGGGATCGGGGCCAACGTCCTGACTTTC.

Concerning this clone: A much larger clone lies one base from this, so it may be a read error. V is TRBV10-3 and J is TRBJ2-7, with TRBD2 as a possible D gene (6 bases). Per germline, CDR1 ENHRY and CDR2 SYGVKD. The CDR3 has 16 amino acids. V shed 1 base and J shed 1 base, with 14 bases lying between them. The DNA for the CDR3 is TGTGCCATCAGTGAGTACGTCGCGGGACCGTCCTACGAGCAGTACTTC. Its translation: CAISEYVAGPSYEQYF.

This clone was detected only a few times. The V gene is TRBV30, the J gene TRBJ1-3; D is unclear. CDR1 and CDR2 (germline): GTSNPN, SVGIG (reference sequence). Trimming removed 2 bases from V and 3 bases from J, with 8 bases in between. The length of the CDR3 is 13 residues. The CDR3 here is CAWSIGVGNTIYF. For the CDR3, the DNA is TGTGCCTGGAGTATTGGCGTTGGAAACACCATATATTTT.

The chain couples TRBV28 to TRBJ2-7; 7 bases match TRBD1. V was clipped by 3 bases and J by 5 bases; unmatched bases: 10. The germline V gene has CDR1 MDHEN and CDR2 SYDVKM. The CDR3 sequence is 15 residues long. The CDR3 region is CASSFPTGSSHEQYF. As DNA, the CDR3 is TGTGCCAGCAGTTTCCCGACAGGGTCATCCCACGAGCAGTACTTC.

There are a few counts of this clone. This could be a read error, since a much larger clone is one nucleotide away. This sequence joins TRBV18 and TRBJ1-5; D uncertain. CDR1 is KGHSH and CDR2 is LQKENI in the germline V gene. This CDR3 region has 18 residues. V was shortened by 4 bases and J by 4 bases, with 23 bases between the two germline ends. CDR3 nucleotides: TGTGCCAGCTCACATACTGACTCGGGCAGGACTTCAAATCAGCCCCAGCATTTT. Translation: CASSHTDSGRTSNQPQHF.

V usage is TRBV29-1 and J usage is TRBJ2-2; TRBD2 is a possible D gene (5 bases). This CDR3 contains 14 residues. Germline V gene data show CDR1 as SQVTM and CDR2 as ANQGSEA. Trimming stripped 7 bases from V and 3 bases from J, with 15 bases between. CDR3 nucleotide sequence: TGCAGCGCCGCGGTGGCGCGGGACACCGGGGAGCTGTTTTTT. Translating it yields CSAAVARDTGELFF.

This clone has just a few counts. CDR3 region: CASRQRGSGANVLTF. In DNA form, the CDR3 reads TGTGCCAGCAGACAAAGGGGCTCTGGGGCCAACGTCCTGACTTTC. The V call is TRBV27, the J call TRBJ2-6, with TRBD1 as a possible D gene (5 bases). With 6 bases removed from V and 0 bases from J, the gap between germline ends came to 9 bases. CDR3 length: 15 residues. Germline V gene lookup returns CDR1 MNHEY and CDR2 SMNVEV (reference sequence).

This clone was detected only a few times. The chain links TRBV12-2 to TRBJ2-3; whether TRBD1, the table's D call, matches the DNA was not checked. TRBV12-2 has pseudogene status. The length of the CDR3 is 15 residues. The CDR3 DNA reads TGTGCAAGTCGCCCAACAGGGAAACGAAAAGATACGCAGTATTTT. It is translated as CASRPTGKRKDTQYF.

The V call is TRBV19, the J call TRBJ2-4; 7 nucleotides agree with TRBD1. Germline V gene data show CDR1 as LNHDA and CDR2 as SQIVND (reference sequence). The CDR3 loop spans 13 amino acids. The V segment lost 4 bases and the J segment 6 bases; nucleotides outside the gene matches: 3. CDR3 loop: CASSRAGGNIQYF. Written as DNA, the CDR3 is TGTGCCAGTAGTAGGGCAGGGGGAAACATTCAGTACTTC.

This clone was seen only a few times. The chain combines TRBV5-1 with TRBJ2-1; TRBD1 aligns across 12 bases. Trimming at V came to 0 bases and at J to 8 bases, leaving 6 bases not matched to a gene. The CDR3 runs 16 residues. Germline values: CDR1 SGHRS, CDR2 YFSETQ. CDR3 sequence (DNA): TGCGCCAGCAGCTTGGCCCCGGGACAGGGGGCTGATGAGCAGTTCTTC. This sequence encodes CASSLAPGQGADEQFF. The full variable domain, rest sourced from reference TRBV5-1 and TRBJ2-1, is KAGVTQTPRYLIKTRGQQVTLSCSPISGHRSVSWYQQTPGQGLQFLFEYFSETQRNKGNFPGRFSGRQFSNSRSEMNVSTLELGDSALYLCASSLAPGQGADEQFFGPGTRLTVL.

The chain carries TRBV5-1 and TRBJ2-3, with unresolved D. Germline CDR1 and CDR2: SGHRS and YFSETQ. The CDR3 sequence is 14 residues long. V gave up 4 bases and J gave up 2 bases, with 11 bases separating them. CDR3 amino acids: CASSGLDHTDTQYF. As DNA, the CDR3 is TGCGCCAGCAGCGGCCTGGATCACACAGATACGCAGTATTTT.

V gene TRBV4-1 combines with J gene TRBJ2-3; D may be TRBD2 (5 bases). The CDR3 runs to 15 residues. CDR1 and CDR2 from the germline V gene are MGHRA and YSYEKL. V shed 3 bases and J shed 0 bases, with 10 bases lying between them. The CDR3 DNA is TGCGCCAGCAGCCAGAGGGCTATTAGCACAGATACGCAGTATTTT. This sequence encodes CASSQRAISTDTQYF.

This clone was counted only a few times. The genes are TRBV19 and TRBJ2-7, with TRBD2 matching over 13 bases. This CDR3 spans 17 amino acids. The germline gives CDR1 LNHDA, CDR2 SQIVND (reference sequence). V lost 5 bases, J lost 0 bases, and 7 bases stayed unmatched. The CDR3 loop reads CASSPVRTSGSSYEQYF. The CDR3 DNA reads TGTGCCAGTAGTCCAGTCAGGACTAGCGGGAGCTCCTACGAGCAGTACTTC.

The V gene is TRBV13, the J gene TRBJ2-4, with D possibly being TRBD2 (5 bases). Trimming stripped 2 bases from V and 8 bases from J, with 13 bases between. CDR1 PRHDT and CDR2 FYEKMQ come from the germline V gene (reference sequence). This CDR3 has 14 amino acids. The DNA of the CDR3 is TGTGCCAGCAGCTTAAGTGGGAGCGGAGACATTCAGTACTTC. Amino acid sequence: CASSLSGSGDIQYF.

CDR3: CATTLDTDNEQFF. CDR3 sequence (DNA): TGTGCCACCACACTCGACACGGATAATGAGCAGTTCTTC. V usage is TRBV28 and J usage is TRBJ2-1; D uncertain. The CDR3 has 13 residues. Trimming pared 10 bases from V and 7 bases from J, leaving 17 bases between. Germline values: CDR1 MDHEN, CDR2 SYDVKM.

This rearrangement joins TRBV19 to TRBJ1-4, with D hard to call. The germline gives CDR1 LNHDA, CDR2 SQIVND (reference sequence). Between the trimmed V and J ends, which lost 5 bases and 0 bases, there was a span of 10 bases. The CDR3 spans 15 residues. CDR3 bases: TGTGCCAGTAGTCCCCTGGGAACAACTAATGAAAAACTGTTTTTT. This sequence encodes CASSPLGTTNEKLFF.

This clone was seen only a few times. V is TRBV20-1 and J is TRBJ2-7; D not certain. CDR1 and CDR2 (germline): DFQATT, SNEGSKA (reference sequence). V was clipped by 6 bases and J by 4 bases, with 10 bases between them. The CDR3 runs to 11 residues. The CDR3 bases are TGCAGTGCCTTCACGATATACGAGCAGTACTTC. It yields the protein CSAFTIYEQYF.

The chain employs TRBV5-1 and TRBJ1-1; D possibly corresponds to TRBD1 (5 bases). Germline-derived CDR1 and CDR2 are SGHRS and YFSETQ. V was pared by 0 bases and J by 4 bases, with 10 bases between. The length of the CDR3 is 14 residues. The CDR3 reads CASSLEPGGTEAFF. CDR3 in DNA: TGCGCCAGCAGCTTGGAGCCCGGGGGCACTGAAGCTTTCTTT. Based on the CDR3 plus reference TRBV5-1 and TRBJ1-1, the full variable domain is KAGVTQTPRYLIKTRGQQVTLSCSPISGHRSVSWYQQTPGQGLQFLFEYFSETQRNKGNFPGRFSGRQFSNSRSEMNVSTLELGDSALYLCASSLEPGGTEAFFGQGTRLTVV.

Notes on this clone: A read error is possible here, since a much larger clone lies one base away. V and J are TRBV30 and TRBJ2-5; D is perhaps TRBD1 (6 bases). This CDR3 is 15 amino acids long. Trimming stripped 0 bases from V and 1 base from J, with 12 bases between. CDR1 and CDR2 (germline): GTSNPN, SVGIG (reference sequence). The CDR3 reads CAWSVGTTRQETQYF. In DNA form, the CDR3 reads TGTGCCTGGAGTGTTGGGACAACGCGCCAAGAGACCCAGTACTTC. Full variable domain (missing parts from reference TRBV30 and TRBJ2-5): SQTIHQWPATLVQPVGSPLSLECTVEGTSNPNLYWYRQAAGRGLQLLFYSVGIGQISSEVPQNLSASRPQDRQFILSSKKLLLSDSGFYLCAWSVGTTRQETQYFGPGTRLLVL.

J is TRBJ2-7 and V is TRBV29-1, with 9 nucleotides matching TRBD1. From germline, CDR1 is SQVTM and CDR2 ANQGSEA. CDR3 size: 13 residues. V trimming: 4 bases; J trimming: 5 bases; junction bases outside the gene matches: 6. The CDR3 coding sequence is TGCAGCGTTGGGGGACAGGGAAGGGACGAGCAGTACTTC. This encodes CSVGGQGRDEQYF.

In its sample, this clone was seen a few times. The chain has TRBV4-3 and TRBJ2-3, with a weak D call TRBD1 (5 bases). The V gene lost 1 base and the J gene lost 0 bases, with 8 bases spanning the gap. Germline values: CDR1 LGHNA, CDR2 YSLEER. This CDR3 region has 15 residues. This chain's CDR3 is CASSQGQGSTDTQYF. The DNA of the CDR3 is TGCGCCAGCAGCCAAGGTCAGGGAAGCACAGATACGCAGTATTTT.

This clone has a handful of counts. This rearrangement joins TRBV18 to TRBJ2-3; D unresolved. Trimming stripped 4 bases from V and 0 bases from J, with 2 bases between. This CDR3 contains 12 residues. Germline CDR1 is KGHSH and CDR2 is LQKENI. The chain's CDR3 is CASSQSTDTQYF. CDR3 nucleotides: TGTGCCAGCTCACAAAGCACAGATACGCAGTATTTT.

The chain couples TRBV10-3 to TRBJ2-1; D unclear. Germline V gene lookup returns CDR1 ENHRY and CDR2 SYGVKD. The V end lost 10 bases, the J end lost 5 bases, and 15 bases lay between the germline ends. CDR3 length: 13 amino acids. In DNA, the CDR3 is TGTGCCACTACACCCGCCTATCACAATGAGCAGTTCTTC. Translation: CATTPAYHNEQFF.

This clone was counted ten times or more. The chain links TRBV30 to TRBJ2-2, with 9 bases aligning to TRBD1. Germline V gene lookup returns CDR1 GTSNPN and CDR2 SVGIG (reference sequence). The CDR3 runs 14 residues. J lost 7 bases, V lost 5 bases, and 8 bases had no gene match. The CDR3 reads CAWRGTGKVGELFF. The CDR3 coding sequence is TGTGCCTGGCGCGGGACAGGGAAAGTCGGGGAGCTGTTTTTT.

The chain employs TRBV7-2 and TRBJ1-2; 8 nucleotides agree with TRBD1. The V gene end was trimmed by 4 bases and the J gene end by 6 bases; junction bases not matched to a gene: 7. The germline V gene has CDR1 SGHTA and CDR2 FQGNSA. The CDR3 is made up of 14 amino acids. The CDR3 here is CASSSRQGRDGYTF. The DNA for the CDR3 is TGTGCCAGCAGCTCCCGACAGGGGAGAGATGGCTACACCTTC.

The genes are TRBV6-6 and TRBJ2-5, with 8 bases matching TRBD1. Losses at the gene ends were 6 bases for V and 4 bases for J; bases not matched to a gene: 4. The CDR3 has 13 residues. Germline CDR1 is MNHNY and CDR2 is SVGAGI (reference sequence). CDR3 DNA sequence: TGTGCCAGCAGACGTACAGGGGGAGAGACCCAGTACTTC. As protein: CASRRTGGETQYF.

The V and J genes are TRBV7-2 and TRBJ2-5, with D perhaps matching TRBD2 (5 bases). Germline CDR1 is SGHTA and CDR2 is FQGNSA. Trimming pared 0 bases from V and 1 base from J, leaving 6 bases between. This CDR3 comprises 14 residues. The DNA of the CDR3 is TGTGCCAGCAGCTTAGCTAGCGTCCAAGAGACCCAGTACTTC. As protein: CASSLASVQETQYF.